This T cell receptor beta chain was identified in a study of prognosis after radiotherapy for stage I lung cancer. The germline gives CDR1 LNHDA, CDR2 SQIVND (reference sequence). This CDR3 is 14 amino acids long. Trimming removed 9 bases from V and 3 bases from J, with 14 bases in between. The authors drew around 6 milliliters of peripheral blood at each of two time points. It was by two-round multiplex PCR that TCR beta CDR3 was amplified from genomic DNA. During first-round PCR, primers specific to each TRBV and TRBJ gene were used. MiXCR was run by TCRdb on the multiplex PCR reads, yielding one entry per CDR3 protein. The sample includes fewer than 35,000 distinct CDR3 sequences, around half seen only once; the top ten take 15% to 20%.

The sample was PBMCs, taken before or after stereotactic body radiation therapy (not recorded which). The V call is TRBV19, the J call TRBJ2-2; tentatively, D is TRBD1 (5 bases). The source of this sequence is a donor over 45 with non-small cell lung cancer. CDR3 sequence reads: CASRNRLDTGELFF. For the CDR3, the DNA is TGTGCCAGCCGGAACAGGTTAGACACCGGGGAGCTGTTTTTT.